Following are 2 T cell receptor beta chains from one sample sequenced in a study of tumor and adjacent non-tumor tissue in lung cancer. Three rounds of nested PCR, following a modified ARM-PCR protocol, produced the TCRbeta library. TCRdb recomputed calls from the multiplex PCR reads with MiXCR, one row per CDR3 protein. The sample yields 200,000 to 250,000 distinct CDR3 sequences, about 76% seen once. No cell sorting was done before RNA was extracted from the tissue. Sequencing was performed on lung tumor tissue. The receptors shown here come from a man between 60 and 75 years old with non-small cell lung cancer.

As regards this clonotype: A much larger clone sits a single nucleotide away, making a read error possible. The chain recombines TRBV20-1 with TRBJ2-5, with D perhaps TRBD2 (5 bases). The CDR3 has 12 residues. Germline CDR1 is DFQATT and CDR2 is SNEGSKA (reference sequence). V was shortened by 8 bases and J by 1 base, with 11 bases between the two germline ends. The CDR3 DNA sequence: TGCAGTTTGACTATCCCCCAAGAGACCCAGTACTTC. Amino acid sequence: CSLTIPQETQYF.

The sample holds a few counts of this clonotype. A much larger clone lies one base from this, so it may be a read error. J is TRBJ2-2 and V is TRBV5-5; D remains ambiguous. This CDR3 is built from 16 residues. Looked up from germline, CDR1 is SGHKS and CDR2 is YYEKEE (reference sequence). Written as DNA, the CDR3 is TGTGTCAGCAGCTTGTTCTCGGGTGCGAACACCGGGGAGCTGTTTTTT. Translated, it gives CVSSLFSGANTGELFF.